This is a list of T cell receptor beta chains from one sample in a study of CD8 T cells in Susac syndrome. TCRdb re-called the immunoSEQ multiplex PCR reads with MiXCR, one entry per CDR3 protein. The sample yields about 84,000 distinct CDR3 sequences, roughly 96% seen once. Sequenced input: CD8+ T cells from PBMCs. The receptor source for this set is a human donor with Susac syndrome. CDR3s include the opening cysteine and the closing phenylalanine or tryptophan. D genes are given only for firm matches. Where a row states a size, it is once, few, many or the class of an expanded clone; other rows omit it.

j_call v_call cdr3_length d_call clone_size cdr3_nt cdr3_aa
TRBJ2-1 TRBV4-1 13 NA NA TGCGCCAGCAGCCCCACTAGACTCCATGAGCAGTTCTTC CASSPTRLHEQFF
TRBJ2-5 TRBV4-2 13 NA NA TGTGCCAGCAGCCCAGCGATAATGAAGACCCAGTACTTC CASSPAIMKTQYF
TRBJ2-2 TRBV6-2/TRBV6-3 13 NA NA TGTGCCAGCAGGGTGAGGTCGTTCGGGGAGCTGTTTTTT CASRVRSFGELFF
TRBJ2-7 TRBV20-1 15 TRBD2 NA TGCAGTGCTTCCTTAGCGGGAGGGACAAAGTACGAGCAGTACTTC CSASLAGGTKYEQYF
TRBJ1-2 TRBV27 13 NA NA TGTGCCAGCAGTTTACTCGGCCCGCATGGCTACACCTTC CASSLLGPHGYTF
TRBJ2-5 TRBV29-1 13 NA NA TGCAGCGTTGAGCGCGTAGGCCAAGAGACCCAGTACTTC CSVERVGQETQYF
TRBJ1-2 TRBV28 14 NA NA TGTGCCAGCACCGTCCTTCTGGGGTCAGGAGGCTACACCTTC CASTVLLGSGGYTF
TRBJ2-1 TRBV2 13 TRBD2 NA TGTGCCACTCTAGCGGGAGGTGACAATGAGCAGTTCTTC CATLAGGDNEQFF
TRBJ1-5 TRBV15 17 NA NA TGTGCCACCAGCAGAGAGACGGATAGCTATAGCAATCAGCCCCAGCATTTT CATSRETDSYSNQPQHF
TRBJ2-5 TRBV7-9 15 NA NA TGTGCCAGCAGCTTAGCGCAGGGTTTACAAGAGACCCAGTACTTC CASSLAQGLQETQYF
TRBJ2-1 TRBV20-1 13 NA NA TGCAGTGCTAATGGCGTCGCGTACAATGAGCAGTTCTTC CSANGVAYNEQFF
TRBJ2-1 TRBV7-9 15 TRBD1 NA TGTGCCAGCAGCTCCAAGGACAGGGGAAACGATGAGCAGTTCTTC CASSSKDRGNDEQFF
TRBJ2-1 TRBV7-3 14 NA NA TGTGCCAGCAGCTTGGACCCATCCTACAATGAGCAGTTCTTC CASSLDPSYNEQFF
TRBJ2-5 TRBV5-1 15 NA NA TGCGCCAGCAGCTTGGGACAGCGATTCCAAGAGACCCAGTACTTC CASSLGQRFQETQYF
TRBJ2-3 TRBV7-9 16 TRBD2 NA TGTGCCAGCAGCGCGAGACTAGCGTCCATCACAGATACGCAGTATTTT CASSARLASITDTQYF
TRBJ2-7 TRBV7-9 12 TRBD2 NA TGTGCCAGCAGCTTTGAGCGGGGCGAGCAGTACTTC CASSFERGEQYF
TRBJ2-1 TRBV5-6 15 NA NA TGTGCCAGCAGCCCCCCCGAAAGCTCCTACAATGAGCAGTTCTTC CASSPPESSYNEQFF
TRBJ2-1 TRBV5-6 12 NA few TGTGCCAGCAGCTTGAAGTACAATGAGCAGTTCTTC CASSLKYNEQFF
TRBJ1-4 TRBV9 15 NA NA TGTGCCAGCAGCGGTAAGACGGGGGACGGTGAAAAACTGTTTTTT CASSGKTGDGEKLFF
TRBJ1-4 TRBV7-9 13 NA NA TGTGCCAGCAGCCATCCGAAGTCCGGAAAACTGTTTTTT CASSHPKSGKLFF
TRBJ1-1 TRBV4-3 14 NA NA TGCGCCAGCAGCCGTCCCGGGCCGAACACTGAAGCTTTCTTT CASSRPGPNTEAFF
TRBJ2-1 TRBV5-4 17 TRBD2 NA TGTGCCAGCAGCCCCTTCGGCGGGACTAGCGGCTACAATGAGCAGTTCTTC CASSPFGGTSGYNEQFF
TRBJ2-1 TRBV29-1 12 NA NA TGCAGCTCTGATGGGGGTTACAATGAGCAGTTCTTC CSSDGGYNEQFF
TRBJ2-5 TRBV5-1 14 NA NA TGCGCCAGCAGCGTAAACAGAAACCAAGAGACCCAGTACTTC CASSVNRNQETQYF
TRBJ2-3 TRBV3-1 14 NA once TGTGCCAGCAGCCGGGGACAACTCACAGATACGCAGTATTTT CASSRGQLTDTQYF
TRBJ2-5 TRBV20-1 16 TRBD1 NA TGCAGTGCCCAACCCGGGACAGCTCTGGCCCAAGAGACCCAGTACTTC CSAQPGTALAQETQYF
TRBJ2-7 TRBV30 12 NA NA TGTGCCTGGAGGGTTACAGATTACGAGCAGTACTTC CAWRVTDYEQYF
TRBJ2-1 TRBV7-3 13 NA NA TGTGCCAGCAGCTCAATGGGGGGTAGTGAGCAGTTCTTC CASSSMGGSEQFF
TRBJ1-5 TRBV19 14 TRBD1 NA TGTGCCAGTAGTAGTGGGACAGGGGTTCAGCCCCAGCATTTT CASSSGTGVQPQHF
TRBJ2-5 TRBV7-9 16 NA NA TGTGCCAGCAGCCCAAAATCGGGACGTTCCGGGGAGACCCAGTACTTC CASSPKSGRSGETQYF
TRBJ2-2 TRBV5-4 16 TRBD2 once TGTGCCAGCAGCTTGGATGGAGCGGGAGTGATCGGGGAGCTGTTTTTT CASSLDGAGVIGELFF
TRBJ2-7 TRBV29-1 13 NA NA TGCAGCGTTGAAGAGGGACGGAGTCGAGGGCAGTACTTC CSVEEGRSRGQYF
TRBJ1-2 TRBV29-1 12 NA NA TGCAGCGTTGAGAGGGAGGGGTATGGCTACACCTTC CSVEREGYGYTF
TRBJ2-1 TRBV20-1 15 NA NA TGCAGTGCTAGACTAGCCATGAGCTCCTACAATGAGCAGTTCTTC CSARLAMSSYNEQFF
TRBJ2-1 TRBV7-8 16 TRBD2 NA TGTGCCAGCAGCAAAGGACTAGGCATCTCCTACAATGAGCAGTTCTTC CASSKGLGISYNEQFF
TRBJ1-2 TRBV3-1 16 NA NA TGTGCCAGCAGCCAAGATTGGGGGGGGCGCCTCTATGGCTACACCTTC CASSQDWGGRLYGYTF
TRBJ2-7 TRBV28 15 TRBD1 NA TGTGCCAGCAGTTCCTCCGGGACAGGGTTACACGAGCAGTACTTC CASSSSGTGLHEQYF
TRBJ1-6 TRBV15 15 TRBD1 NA TGTGCCACCAGCAACCGGGACAGACCCAATTCACCCCTCCACTTT CATSNRDRPNSPLHF
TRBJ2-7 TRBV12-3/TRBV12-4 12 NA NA TGTGCCAGCGGGAGCTTCTCCTACGAGCAGTACTTC CASGSFSYEQYF
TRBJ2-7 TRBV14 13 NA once TGTGCCAGCAGTTTGACAACGGCCTACGAGCAGTACTTC CASSLTTAYEQYF
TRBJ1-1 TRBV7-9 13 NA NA TGTGCCAGCAGCGCCTCATACCACACTGAAGCTTTCTTT CASSASYHTEAFF
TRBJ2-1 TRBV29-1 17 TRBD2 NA TGCAGCGCCGGGCCTAATCTTAGCGGGGGGAATTACAATGAGCAGTTCTTC CSAGPNLSGGNYNEQFF
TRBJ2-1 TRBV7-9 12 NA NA TGTGCCAGCAGCAAGGGGGAAGGGGAGCAGTTCTTC CASSKGEGEQFF
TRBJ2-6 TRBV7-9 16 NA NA TGTGCCAGCAGCTACCCCCAGCGGGCTGGGGCCAACGTCCTGACTTTC CASSYPQRAGANVLTF
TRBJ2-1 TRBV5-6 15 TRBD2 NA TGTGCCAGCAGCACCGGGGGTAGCGGGTACAATGAGCAGTTCTTC CASSTGGSGYNEQFF
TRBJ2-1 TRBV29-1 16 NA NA TGCAGCGTTGAAAGCTCACTAGATTTTACCTACAATGAGCAGTTCTTC CSVESSLDFTYNEQFF
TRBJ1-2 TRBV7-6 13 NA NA TGTGCCAGCAGCGCACAGGGTTCCGGTGGCTACACCTTC CASSAQGSGGYTF
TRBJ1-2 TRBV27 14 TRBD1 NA TGTGCCAGCAGTGATCGTAGGGGGCCCTATGGCTACACCTTC CASSDRRGPYGYTF
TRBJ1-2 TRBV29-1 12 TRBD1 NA TGCAGCGCAGACGACAGGGCGGAAGGCTACACCTTC CSADDRAEGYTF
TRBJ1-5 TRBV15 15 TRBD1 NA TGTGCCACCAGCAGTGAGACAGGGGGCTTTGGACCCCAGCATTTT CATSSETGGFGPQHF
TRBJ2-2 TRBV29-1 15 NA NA TGCAGCGTCCTACAGGGCCCTATGGACACCGGGGAGCTGTTTTTT CSVLQGPMDTGELFF